A single sample gave rise to the 10 T cell receptor beta chains below, sequenced in a study of CD8+CD57+ T cells in acquired aplastic anemia. The TCR beta profiling, which covered VDJ combination and CDR3 sequence, was carried out using genomic DNA as the template. TCRdb ran MiXCR on the reads and lists one entry per CDR3 protein. The data show around 150,000 distinct CDR3 sequences, around 45% seen once. Specimen: sorted CD4+, CD8+, or CD8+CD57+ T cells (not recorded which) from PBMCs. The receptor source for this set is a human donor in good health.

In its sample, this clonotype ranks as medium-sized. This chain uses TRBV7-8 with TRBJ1-2, with D possibly being TRBD1 (6 bases). V was clipped by 5 bases and J by 7 bases, with 17 bases between them. Germline V gives CDR1 SGHVS, CDR2 FQNEAQ. The CDR3 totals 14 residues. For the CDR3, the DNA is TGTGCCAGCAGCCCAGAGGGGGGGGCAGCTGGCTACACCTTC. This translates into CASSPEGGAAGYTF.

The V call is TRBV11-1, the J call TRBJ1-6, with a possible D match to TRBD1 (6 bases). V dropped 1 base and J dropped 8 bases, with 15 bases sitting between them. This CDR3 has 16 residues. Germline V gene sequence: CDR1 SGHAT, CDR2 FQDESV (reference sequence). The CDR3 DNA sequence: TGTGCCAGCAGCTTAGGGCCCGCAGGGGCTGATTCACCCCTCCACTTT. This gives the protein CASSLGPAGADSPLHF.

This clonotype was counted once. This may be a read error: a much more frequent sequence differs by one nucleotide. The chain links TRBV7-3 to TRBJ2-2; a weak D match, TRBD1 (5 bases). This CDR3 has 15 residues. CDR1 is SGHTA, CDR2 FQGTGA, per germline. V was cut by 1 base and J by 7 bases, with 13 bases left in between. In DNA, the CDR3 is TGTGCCAGCAGCTTAAGGGGCGTAACAAGCGGGGAGCTGTTTTTT. This sequence encodes CASSLRGVTSGELFF. The whole variable domain, remainder taken from reference TRBV7-3 and TRBJ2-2, is GAGVSQTPSNKVTEKGKYVELRCDPISGHTALYWYRQSLGQGPEFLIYFQGTGAADDSGLPNDRFFAVRPEGSVSTLKIQRTERGDSAVYLCASSLRGVTSGELFFGEGSRLTVL.

A few counts support this clonotype. The chain is built from TRBV10-3 and TRBJ2-7; D perhaps matches TRBD1 (6 bases). Germline values: CDR1 ENHRY, CDR2 SYGVKD. V lost 6 bases to trimming and J lost 0 bases, with 18 bases between them. The CDR3 runs 16 residues. The CDR3 region has the DNA TGTGCCATCAGCACATGGGGGCAGGGCCACTCCTACGAGCAGTACTTC. As protein: CAISTWGQGHSYEQYF.

This clonotype has ten or more counts. One end of the junction fails to match germline, which may point to a read error. The CDR3 protein is CASSLEGAGDEQFF. CDR3 nucleotide sequence: TGTGCTAGCAGCTTAGAAGGGGCTGGGGATGAGCAGTTCTTC. V gene TRBV7-7 combines with J gene TRBJ2-1; perhaps TRBD1 as D (5 bases). Germline CDR1 and CDR2: SSHAT and FNYEAQ (reference sequence). This CDR3 spans 14 amino acids.

A word on this clonotype: This may be a read error, as it is one base from a much larger clone. The chain links TRBV7-9 to TRBJ1-1; tentative D call: TRBD1 (6 bases). CDR3 size: 15 residues. CDR1 and CDR2 from the germline V gene are SEHNR and FQNEAQ (reference sequence). V lost 3 bases to trimming and J lost 3 bases, with 14 bases between them. The CDR3 DNA reads TGTGCCAGCAGCTTTCAGACAGGCCAGGACACTGAAGCTTTCTTT. Translation: CASSFQTGQDTEAFF.

The chain combines TRBV20-1 with TRBJ2-7; 7 nucleotides align to TRBD2. The germline V gene encodes CDR1 DFQATT and CDR2 SNEGSKA (reference sequence). Trimming cost V 4 bases and J 2 bases; bases outside gene matches: 11. The CDR3 has 15 amino acids. CDR3 in amino acids: CSAIPLSGAPYEQYF. The CDR3 region has the DNA TGCAGTGCTATTCCCCTCAGCGGGGCCCCCTACGAGCAGTACTTC.

This clonotype was observed at least ten times. This rearrangement joins TRBV5-1 to TRBJ2-5, with 10 bases aligning to TRBD2. J gave up 5 bases and V 4 bases, and 8 bases lay outside the gene matches. In germline, CDR1 is SGHRS, CDR2 YFSETQ. The CDR3 contains 15 residues. CDR3 nucleotides: TGCGCCAGCAGCCCGGGACTAGCGATAGGCGAGACCCAGTACTTC. It translates to CASSPGLAIGETQYF.

The chain links TRBV4-2 to TRBJ2-3; D gene uncertain. The V gene's germline CDR1 is LGHNA and CDR2 YNFKEQ. The CDR3 spans 14 residues. Trimming shortened V by 0 bases and J by 4 bases, and 8 bases separated the two germline ends. The CDR3 here is CASSQEQFADTQYF. CDR3 sequence (DNA): TGTGCCAGCAGCCAAGAACAGTTCGCAGATACGCAGTATTTT.

V gene TRBV24-1 combines with J gene TRBJ2-2, with 10 bases lining up with TRBD1. The V gene end was trimmed by 0 bases and the J gene end by 3 bases; junction bases not matched to a gene: 0. This CDR3 has 16 residues. Germline lookup yields CDR1 KGHDR and CDR2 SFDVKD. In nucleotides, the CDR3 is TGTGCCACCAGTGATTTGGGGACAGGGGACACCGGGGAGCTGTTTTTT. Its protein is CATSDLGTGDTGELFF.